The 9 T cell receptor beta chains in this list originate from one sample, sequenced in a study of long-term antiretroviral therapy in people with HIV (dated by TCRdb to between 2021 and 2022). Sequencing of the TRB variable region was done with the immunoSEQ hsTCRB v3.0 assay at survey level resolution. The clones in this table, taken by TCRdb from immuneACCESS, are in-frame only. Not every clone is retained; where verified, under half of the shortfall comes from an unresolved V gene, and the cause of the rest is unknown. This sample lists some 28,000 clones; roughly 73% were detected once. The biggest ten clones account for approximately 8.5% of the sample. This material consisted of unsorted PBMCs, taken 1.5 years before starting antiretroviral therapy. These receptors were obtained from a man between 18 and 29 years old with HIV.

This rearrangement joins TRBV18 to TRBJ2-1; the D is unclear. Per germline, CDR1 KGHSH and CDR2 LQKENI. Trimming stripped 3 bases from V and 5 bases from J, with 14 bases between. The length of the CDR3 is 15 residues. The CDR3 spells CASSPTPGQHNEQFF. As DNA, the CDR3 is TGTGCCAGCTCACCGACCCCGGGCCAACACAATGAGCAGTTCTTC.

This clone was seen only a few times. This rearrangement joins TRBV6-6 to TRBJ1-2; TRBD1 might be the D (6 bases). CDR3 size: 13 residues. Per germline, CDR1 MNHNY and CDR2 SVGAGI (reference sequence). V was pared by 7 bases and J by 5 bases, with 14 bases between. CDR3 sequence reads: CASTRTALYGYTF. The CDR3 DNA follows: TGTGCCAGCACTCGGACAGCCCTATATGGCTACACCTTC.

A few counts support this clone. The chain recombines TRBV6-6 with TRBJ1-3; no clear D gene. Germline CDR1 MNHNY, CDR2 SVGAGI (reference sequence). V lost 7 bases, J lost 3 bases, and 16 bases lay in between. The CDR3 runs 15 residues. CDR3 sequence: CASTNDRFNGNTIYF. In nucleotides, the CDR3 is TGTGCCAGCACCAACGACCGTTTTAATGGAAACACCATATATTTT.

This clone turned up a few times. Other DNA sequences in the same sample also yield this CDR3. The chain recombines TRBV7-9 with TRBJ1-2; perhaps TRBD1 as D (6 bases). The V end was cut by 5 bases, the J end by 2 bases, with 9 bases between. The germline CDR1 and CDR2 sequences are SEHNR and FQNEAQ (reference sequence). CDR3 length: 13 residues. CDR3 DNA sequence: TGTGCCAGCAGCCTAGGGGGAAACTATGGCTACACCTTC. Its translation: CASSLGGNYGYTF.

The chain employs TRBV5-1 and TRBJ2-1; TRBD2 matches at 8 bases. The CDR3 is 14 amino acids. Trimming cost V 0 bases and J 10 bases; bases outside gene matches: 6. CDR1 and CDR2 from the germline V gene are SGHRS and YFSETQ. This CDR3 reads CASSLGSGMVEQFF. In nucleotides, the CDR3 is TGCGCCAGCAGCTTGGGTAGCGGGATGGTAGAGCAGTTCTTC.

This clone was observed a single time. V is TRBV28 and J is TRBJ2-3; D call uncertain. V was clipped by 6 bases and J by 0 bases, with 16 bases between them. The germline V gene encodes CDR1 MDHEN and CDR2 SYDVKM. This CDR3 region has 16 residues. The chain's CDR3 is CASSRRLNPSTDTQYF. As DNA, the CDR3 is TGTGCCAGCAGCCGACGACTGAATCCTAGCACAGATACGCAGTATTTT.

The chain recombines TRBV12-5 with TRBJ1-3; D unresolved. CDR1 LGHNT and CDR2 FRNRAP come from the germline V gene. Trimming stripped 1 base from V and 3 bases from J, with 7 bases between. The CDR3 is made up of 14 amino acids. CDR3 bases: TGTGCTAGTGGTTTGGGGAGCAGTGGAAACACCATATATTTT. Its protein product is CASGLGSSGNTIYF.

This chain connects TRBV7-9 to TRBJ1-2, with D tentatively TRBD1 (5 bases). Germline-derived CDR1 and CDR2 are SEHNR and FQNEAQ (reference sequence). The CDR3 contains 13 residues. V lost 5 bases to trimming and J lost 5 bases, with 12 bases between them. The CDR3 reads CASSPVDSYGYTF. The CDR3 bases are TGTGCCAGCAGCCCAGTTGACAGTTATGGCTACACCTTC. The full variable domain, completed using reference TRBV7-9 and TRBJ1-2, is DTGVSQNPRHKITKRGQNVTFRCDPISEHNRLYWYRQTLGQGPEFLTYFQNEAQLEKSRLLSDRFSAERPKGSFSTLEIQRTEQGDSAMYLCASSPVDSYGYTFGSGTRLTVV.

This chain's CDR3 is CASSFEVTVASEQYF. CDR3 nucleotide sequence: TGTGCCAGCAGCTTTGAGGTGACAGTGGCATCCGAGCAGTACTTC. V gene TRBV5-5 combines with J gene TRBJ2-7, with D perhaps matching TRBD1 (5 bases). The CDR3 extends over 15 amino acids. Germline-derived CDR1 and CDR2 are SGHKS and YYEKEE (reference sequence). Trimming removed 2 bases at V and 6 bases at J, with 18 bases between.